These T cell receptor beta chains were read from a single sample in a study of T-cell memory formation after mild COVID-19. TCRdb reprocessed the 5' RACE reads via MiXCR and lists one record per CDR3 protein. The data hold a few hundred thousand distinct CDR3 sequences, with 16% observed a single time. Specimen: PBMCs or a T cell subset sorted from them (not recorded which). The receptors here all came from a man aged 18 to 30 who had mild COVID-19 (a few samples of this study predate the infection). Cell type and time point are not known. The CDR3 runs from the conserved cysteine through the conserved F or W. A D gene is named only where the DNA matches it firmly. Where a row states a size, it is once, few, many or the class of an expanded clone; other rows omit it.

CDR3 protein	CDR3 DNA	J gene	D gene	V gene	clone size
CSARGVAGGSYNEQFF	TGCAGTGCTAGAGGAGTAGCGGGGGGCTCCTACAATGAGCAGTTCTTC	TRBJ2-1	TRBD2	TRBV20-1	few
CASSFSGGPNEKLFF	TGTGCCAGCAGCTTTTCGGGGGGCCCTAATGAAAAACTGTTTTTT	TRBJ1-4	NA	TRBV5-6	many
CSAPTPEPSNQPQHF	TGCAGTGCGCCAACCCCGGAGCCCAGCAATCAGCCCCAGCATTTT	TRBJ1-5	NA	TRBV20-1	NA
CATSDSAGYTF	TGTGCCACCAGTGATTCGGCAGGCTACACCTTC	TRBJ1-2	NA	TRBV24-1	NA
CATAPWGDRGGTEAFF	TGTGCCACCGCCCCTTGGGGGGACAGGGGAGGCACTGAAGCTTTCTTT	TRBJ1-1	TRBD1	TRBV15	NA
CASSFLTSGNEQFF	TGTGCCAGCAGTTTCTTGACTAGCGGAAATGAGCAGTTCTTC	TRBJ2-1	TRBD2	TRBV6-5	few
CATREGGGTQYF	TGCGCCACCAGGGAAGGGGGAGGGACCCAGTACTTC	TRBJ2-5	NA	TRBV20-1	NA
CASSLARGQGTDTQYF	TGTGCCAGCAGTCTTGCGCGAGGTCAAGGGACAGATACGCAGTATTTT	TRBJ2-3	NA	TRBV2	few
CASSLGQGGYYEQYF	TGTGCCAGCAGCTTAGGGCAGGGGGGGTACTACGAGCAGTACTTC	TRBJ2-7	NA	TRBV7-8	few
CASLFTESQYF	TGTGCCAGTCTTTTTACGGAATCCCAGTACTTC	TRBJ2-5	NA	TRBV2	many
CASSHTRGTGDINTEAFF	TGTGCCAGCAGCCATACCCGGGGGACAGGGGATATTAACACTGAAGCTTTCTTT	TRBJ1-1	TRBD1	TRBV3-1	NA
CASSLARGQDTGELFF	TGTGCCAGCAGCTTAGCCAGGGGGCAAGACACCGGGGAGCTGTTTTTT	TRBJ2-2	TRBD1	TRBV11-1	few
CASSYSNFQGSPLHF	TGTGCCAGCAGTTACTCGAACTTCCAGGGGTCACCCCTCCACTTT	TRBJ1-6	NA	TRBV6-5	few
CASRSDTAYGYTF	TGCGCCAGCAGGTCGGACACCGCCTATGGCTACACCTTC	TRBJ1-2	NA	TRBV5-1	NA
CASSSTRGGHGDTQYF	TGCGCCAGCAGCTCGACCAGGGGGGGCCATGGAGATACGCAGTATTTT	TRBJ2-3	NA	TRBV5-1	few